This T cell receptor beta chain originates from a study of shared clonotypes between healthy human individuals. Whole-study context: Three plates were used per donor for CD4 naive, three for CD4 memory, two for CD8 naive and one for CD8 memory.

Terminally differentiated effector memory CD45RA+ cells were excluded from the naive CD8 cells, which were CD45RO-negative and positively selected for CCR7. Whole-study findings and limits: Investigators collected only blood, and repertoires in tissues likely differ. Memory subsets generally showed smaller estimated richness than naive subsets did. Clonotype sharing among donors, it was expected, would be affected by sequencing depth.

Here immunoSEQ multiplex PCR was the method, and the copy in TCRdb shows in-frame clones only, minus some. The data hold about 2.2 million clones, with 85% to 95% observed a single time. The CDR3 covers 13 residues. Trimming shortened V by 3 bases and J by 2 bases, and 6 bases separated the two germline ends. Germline-derived CDR1 and CDR2 are MDHEN and SYDVKM. Of note for this clone: The antigen is not known.

The rearrangement uses TRBV28 and TRBJ2-3; D unresolved. The source material was naive CD8+ T cells from PBMCs. The sequence came from a man younger than 30 in good health. Some clones in this sample may be carry-over from other donors' samples. This chain's CDR3 is CASSFSITDTQYF. In DNA form, the CDR3 reads TGTGCCAGCAGTTTCTCCATCACAGATACGCAGTATTTT. The full variable domain, in which reference TRBV28 and TRBJ2-3 provide the parts outside the CDR3, is DVKVTQSSRYLVKRTGEKVFLECVQDMDHENMFWYRQDPGLGLRLIYFSYDVKMKEKGDIPEGYSVSREKKERFSLILESASTNQTSMYLCASSFSITDTQYFGPGTRLTVL.